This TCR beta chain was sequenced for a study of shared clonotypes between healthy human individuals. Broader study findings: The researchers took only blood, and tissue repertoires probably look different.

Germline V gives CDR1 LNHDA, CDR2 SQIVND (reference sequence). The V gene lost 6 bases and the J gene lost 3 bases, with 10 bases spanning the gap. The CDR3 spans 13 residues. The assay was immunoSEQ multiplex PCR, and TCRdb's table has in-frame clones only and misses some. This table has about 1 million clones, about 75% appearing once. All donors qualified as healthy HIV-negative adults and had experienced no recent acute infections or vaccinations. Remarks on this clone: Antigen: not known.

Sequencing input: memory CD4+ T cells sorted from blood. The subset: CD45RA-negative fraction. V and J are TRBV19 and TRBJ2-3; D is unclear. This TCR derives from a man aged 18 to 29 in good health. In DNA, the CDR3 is TGTGCCAGTAGGGACCTCGCGACAGATACGCAGTATTTT. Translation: CASRDLATDTQYF.